A selection of T cell receptor beta chains follows, all from one sample in a study of blood T cell repertoires in COVID-19. TCRdb's table, derived via immunoSEQ multiplex PCR, lists solely in-frame clones and lacks some. Of 35,000 to 45,000 clones in the sample, 88% are singletons; the top ten hold roughly 13%. Sequenced sample: peripheral blood. These receptors were taken from a human donor in a cohort sampled during active COVID-19. The CDR3 runs from the conserved cysteine through the conserved F or W. The D gene is left open where the match is weak. Clone size is stated in some rows and not others, as once, few, many or a class when expanded.

v_call	j_call	clone_size	d_call	cdr3_nt	cdr3_aa
TRBV7-2	TRBJ1-1	NA	NA	TGTGCCAGCAGCCCTTGGGGGGATTTGGGCACTGAAGCTTTCTTT	CASSPWGDLGTEAFF
TRBV18	TRBJ2-1	NA	NA	TGTGCCAGCTCACCAAGGCAGGGGGAGCAGTTCTTC	CASSPRQGEQFF
TRBV6-2/TRBV6-3	TRBJ1-1	NA	NA	TGTGCCAGCAGTACCGAGTTGAACACTGAAGCTTTCTTT	CASSTELNTEAFF
TRBV10-2	TRBJ2-1	NA	TRBD2	TGCGCCAGCAGTGAATCGGGGAGCGGGGGGGCTAATGAGCAGTTCTTC	CASSESGSGGANEQFF
TRBV2	TRBJ1-1	few	TRBD1	TGTGCCAGCACTGCGACAGGGGGTGAGACTGAAGCTTTCTTT	CASTATGGETEAFF
TRBV19	TRBJ1-5	NA	NA	TGTGCCTCGTCCGGGGAGACTAGCAATCAGCCCCAGCATTTT	CASSGETSNQPQHF
TRBV30	TRBJ1-2	NA	TRBD1	TGTGCCTGGAGTGTAGGGGGCGGCTACACCTTC	CAWSVGGGYTF
TRBV2	TRBJ2-1	NA	TRBD2	TGTGCCAGCAGACTAGCGGGGGTCAATGAGCAGTTCTTC	CASRLAGVNEQFF
TRBV19	TRBJ1-5	NA	NA	TGTGCCAGTAGTCTAGGGGAGGGGACCCATCAGCCCCAGCATTTT	CASSLGEGTHQPQHF
TRBV25-1	TRBJ1-3	NA	NA	TGTGCCAGCAGGGGACTGCCCTCTGGAAACACCATATATTTT	CASRGLPSGNTIYF
TRBV7-2	TRBJ1-4	NA	NA	TGTGCCAGCAGCTTAGTGGCAGGGGCTAATGAAAAACTGTTTTTT	CASSLVAGANEKLFF
TRBV9	TRBJ1-2	NA	NA	TGTGCCAGCAGCCCAGTGGGACACGGAAACTATGGCTACACCTTC	CASSPVGHGNYGYTF
TRBV19	TRBJ2-1	NA	NA	TGTGCCAGTAGTATAGATCTGGGCCTAGCGAATGATGAGCAGTTCTTC	CASSIDLGLANDEQFF
TRBV18	TRBJ1-1	NA	NA	TGTGCCAGCTCACGAGGTGAGGGGACACTGAACACTGAAGCTTTCTTT	CASSRGEGTLNTEAFF
TRBV7-2	TRBJ1-6	NA	TRBD1	TGTGCCAGCAGCTTAAGGGGGCAAGGTAATTCACCCCTCCACTTT	CASSLRGQGNSPLHF
TRBV10-3	TRBJ2-3	NA	NA	TGTGCCATCAGTGGACCATCCGGGACAACTGCAGATACGCAGTATTTT	CAISGPSGTTADTQYF